This passage covers 9 T cell receptor beta chains from one sample sequenced in a study of cytomegalovirus exposure and HLA in healthy donors. The PCR used 60 Vbeta and 13 Jbeta primers. This table comes from immunoSEQ multiplex PCR, and its TCRdb copy is limited to in-frame clones, with some not included. Counted here are 130,000 to 150,000 clones, roughly four fifths occurring once; the ten biggest clones make up approximately 14%. The material sequenced was PBMCs. All receptors derive from a human donor in good health.

This clone was picked up one time. The J gene is TRBJ1-5, the V gene TRBV27; D uncertain. CDR3 length: 14 residues. Germline CDR1 MNHEY, CDR2 SMNVEV (reference sequence). V was trimmed by 6 bases and J by 1 base, leaving 10 bases between them. CDR3 DNA sequence: TGTGCCAGCAGCCACCCCGGGAGCAATCAGCCCCAGCATTTT. It is translated as CASSHPGSNQPQHF.

V is TRBV7-9 and J is TRBJ2-7; TRBD2 matches at 8 bases. Looked up from germline, CDR1 is SEHNR and CDR2 is FQNEAQ (reference sequence). This CDR3 contains 15 residues. The ends lost 0 bases at V and 3 bases at J; junction bases unmatched: 4. DNA for the CDR3: TGTGCCAGCAGCTTAGCCGGGGGGGAGCTCTACGAGCAGTACTTC. Translation gives CASSLAGGELYEQYF.

This rearrangement joins TRBV28 to TRBJ1-6, with 7 bases that match TRBD1. CDR1 and CDR2 (germline): MDHEN, SYDVKM. The V segment lost 2 bases and the J segment 7 bases; nucleotides outside the gene matches: 11. The CDR3 extends over 17 amino acids. The CDR3 loop reads CASSLTPTGVRNSPLHF. CDR3 nucleotide sequence: TGTGCCAGCAGTTTAACCCCAACAGGGGTGAGGAATTCACCCCTCCACTTT.

The chain couples TRBV18 to TRBJ2-7, with D perhaps matching TRBD2 (6 bases). This CDR3 is 14 amino acids long. Per germline, CDR1 KGHSH and CDR2 LQKENI. Trimming removed 5 bases at V and 6 bases at J, with 17 bases between. Here the CDR3 reads CASSYRDWLGEQYF. The CDR3 DNA reads as TGTGCCAGCTCATACCGGGACTGGCTCGGCGAGCAGTACTTC.

This clone was counted between two and nine times. The chain uses TRBV15 and TRBJ2-1; TRBD2 matches 14 bases. Germline loops: CDR1 LNHNV, CDR2 YYDKDF (reference sequence). J lost 4 bases, V lost 5 bases, and 1 base had no gene match. The CDR3 consists of 15 residues. The CDR3 spells CATSGTSGGYNEQFF. CDR3 DNA: TGTGCCACCAGCGGGACTAGCGGGGGTTACAATGAGCAGTTCTTC.

This clone was observed once. V is TRBV10-3 and J is TRBJ2-1; possible D gene TRBD1, 7 bases. Trimming removed 2 bases at V and 7 bases at J, with 12 bases between. From germline, CDR1 is ENHRY and CDR2 SYGVKD. The CDR3 contains 14 residues. CDR3 in amino acids: CAISERAGGNEQFF. The CDR3 nucleotides read TGTGCCATCAGTGAGAGGGCAGGGGGGAATGAGCAGTTCTTC.

The genes are TRBV28 and TRBJ1-5; D remains ambiguous. The V gene's germline CDR1 is MDHEN and CDR2 SYDVKM. The CDR3 loop spans 15 amino acids. V was clipped by 3 bases and J by 6 bases, with 15 bases between them. CDR3 sequence (DNA): TGTGCCAGCAGTTTCGCTCGCGTCGTTTTTCAGCCCCAGCATTTT. Protein sequence: CASSFARVVFQPQHF. Combining the CDR3 with reference TRBV28 and TRBJ1-5 gives the whole variable domain DVKVTQSSRYLVKRTGEKVFLECVQDMDHENMFWYRQDPGLGLRLIYFSYDVKMKEKGDIPEGYSVSREKKERFSLILESASTNQTSMYLCASSFARVVFQPQHFGDGTRLSIL.

V usage is TRBV5-4 and J usage is TRBJ2-3; 9 bases align to TRBD2. With V trimmed by 1 base and J by 4 bases, 4 bases remained unmatched. In germline, CDR1 is SGHNT, CDR2 YYREEE (reference sequence). There are 15 residues in the CDR3. The CDR3 nucleotides are TGTGCCAGCAGCTTGAGGGCGGGAGGGGCAGATACGCAGTATTTT. This translates into CASSLRAGGADTQYF.

In its sample, this clone was seen once. The rearrangement uses TRBV5-1 and TRBJ1-2; the D is unclear. Trimming took 1 base from V and 4 from J, leaving 5 bases between them. The germline gives CDR1 SGHRS, CDR2 YFSETQ. The CDR3 has 12 amino acids. The CDR3 reads CASSLSSYGYTF. The CDR3 DNA follows: TGCGCCAGCAGCTTGAGCTCCTATGGCTACACCTTC.